Presented here are 9 T cell receptor beta chains from one specimen sequenced in a study of T-cell reconstitution after alpha-beta-depleted transplantation in children. Using unique molecular identifiers, the investigators prepared the TCRbeta library. TCRdb re-analysed the PCR reads in MiXCR, keeping a single row per CDR3 protein. The table lists some 240,000 distinct CDR3 sequences, 9% to 10% of them singletons, with about 5% in the top ten. Sequenced material: PBMCs from the stem cell graft donor, taken from the stem cell graft. Receptors were obtained from a human donor who donated a stem cell graft to a child with SCID.

This clonotype was recorded at least ten times. The V and J genes are TRBV14 and TRBJ1-6; no firm D call. Germline CDR1 reads SGHDN; CDR2 reads FVKESK. Trimming removed 0 bases from V and 11 bases from J, with 11 bases in between. CDR3 length equals 14 residues. In DNA, the CDR3 is TGTGCCAGCAGCCAAGAGGACGTCTGGACACCCCTCCACTTT. Translation: CASSQEDVWTPLHF. Complete variable domain (other parts from reference TRBV14 and TRBJ1-6): EAGVTQFPSHSVIEKGQTVTLRCDPISGHDNLYWYRRVMGKEIKFLLHFVKESKQDESGMPNNRFLAERTGGTYSTLKVQPAELEDSGVYFCASSQEDVWTPLHFGNGTRLTVT.

As for this clonotype: A clone one base away is much larger, so this may be a read error. The chain uses TRBV7-2 and TRBJ2-7, with TRBD1 matching over 8 bases. The CDR3 sequence is 13 residues long. The germline CDR1 and CDR2 sequences are SGHTA and FQGNSA. V gave up 1 base and J gave up 12 bases; unmatched junction bases: 8. The CDR3 loop reads CASSLVPGQAPYF. CDR3 bases: TGTGCCAGCAGCTTAGTCCCGGGACAGGCGCCGTACTTC.

V and J are TRBV30 and TRBJ2-7; 7 nucleotides agree with TRBD1. The CDR3 length is 15 residues. The trim removed 3 bases at V and 1 base at J, leaving 9 bases unmatched. The germline V gene has CDR1 GTSNPN and CDR2 SVGIG (reference sequence). CDR3 in DNA: TGTGCCTGGAGCGCCGACAGGGCGCCTTCCTACGAGCAGTACTTC. This encodes CAWSADRAPSYEQYF.

This clonotype has only a few counts. This chain links TRBV5-1 with TRBJ2-1; TRBD2 agrees at 8 bases. This CDR3 is 16 amino acids long. With V trimmed by 0 bases and J by 7 bases, 9 bases remained unmatched. In germline, CDR1 is SGHRS, CDR2 YFSETQ. The DNA for the CDR3 is TGCGCCAGCAGCTTGGCCGGGGGGGGCTACTCAAATGAGCAGTTCTTC. Its protein is CASSLAGGGYSNEQFF.

This clonotype was observed many times. The V and J genes are TRBV20-1 and TRBJ2-5, with 13 positions matching TRBD2. Germline V gives CDR1 DFQATT, CDR2 SNEGSKA (reference sequence). V dropped 6 bases and J dropped 5; count of bases not matched to a gene: 6. This CDR3 comprises 14 residues. CDR3: CSAHGLAGDETQYF. As DNA, the CDR3 is TGCAGTGCACACGGACTAGCGGGGGATGAGACCCAGTACTTC.

The table lists this clonotype with many counts. V usage is TRBV5-6 and J usage is TRBJ1-2, with D perhaps TRBD1 (6 bases). The CDR3 has 13 amino acids. From germline, CDR1 is SGHDT and CDR2 YYEEEE. V lost 4 bases and J 4 bases, leaving 11 bases between the germline ends. This chain's CDR3 is CASSPGHFYGYTF. CDR3 sequence (DNA): TGTGCCAGCAGCCCGGGACACTTCTATGGCTACACCTTC. The full variable domain, its missing parts supplied by reference TRBV5-6 and TRBJ1-2, is DAGVTQSPTHLIKTRGQQVTLRCSPKSGHDTVSWYQQALGQGPQFIFQYYEEEERQRGNFPDRFSGHQFPNYSSELNVNALLLGDSALYLCASSPGHFYGYTFGSGTRLTVV.

This clonotype was counted ten times or more. The CDR3 DNA reads TGTGCCAGCAGCTTGGCCAACCCGTTGCGGGGGCAGAATCAGCCCCAGCATTTT. Its translation: CASSLANPLRGQNQPQHF. The chain is built from TRBV5-6 and TRBJ1-5, with D perhaps matching TRBD1 (6 bases). V was trimmed by 0 bases and J by 4 bases, leaving 20 bases between them. This CDR3 contains 18 residues. Per germline, CDR1 SGHDT and CDR2 YYEEEE.

This clonotype was seen at least ten times. This chain joins TRBV3-1 and TRBJ2-7; D is perhaps TRBD2 (5 bases). Germline assignment: CDR1 LGHDT and CDR2 YNNKEL (reference sequence). Trimming cost V 1 base and J 8 bases, with 15 bases left between them. The CDR3 runs to 14 residues. The CDR3 spells CASSQAGILDQQYF. The CDR3 nucleotides read TGTGCCAGCAGCCAAGCCGGGATTTTGGACCAGCAGTACTTC.

This clonotype has ten or more counts. The V gene is TRBV11-1, the J gene TRBJ1-3; D unclear. V was shortened by 0 bases and J by 3 bases, with 6 bases between the two germline ends. The CDR3 totals 14 residues. Germline-derived CDR1 and CDR2 are SGHAT and FQDESV (reference sequence). CDR3 nucleotides: TGTGCCAGCAGCTTAGCTGGCAGTGGAAACACCATATATTTT. Amino acid sequence: CASSLAGSGNTIYF.